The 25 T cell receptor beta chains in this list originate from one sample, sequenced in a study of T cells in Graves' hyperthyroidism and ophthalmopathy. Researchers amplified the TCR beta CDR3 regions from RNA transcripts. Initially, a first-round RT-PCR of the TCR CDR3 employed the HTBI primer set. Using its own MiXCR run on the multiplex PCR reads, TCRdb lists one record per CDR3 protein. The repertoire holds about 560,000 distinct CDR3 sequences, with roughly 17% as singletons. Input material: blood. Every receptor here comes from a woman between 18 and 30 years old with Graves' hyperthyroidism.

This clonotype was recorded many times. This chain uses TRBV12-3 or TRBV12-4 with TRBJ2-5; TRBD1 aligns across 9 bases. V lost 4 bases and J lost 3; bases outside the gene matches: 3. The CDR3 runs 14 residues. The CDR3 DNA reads TGTGCCAGCAGTTACGGGACAGGGAAAGAGACCCAGTACTTC. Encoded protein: CASSYGTGKETQYF.

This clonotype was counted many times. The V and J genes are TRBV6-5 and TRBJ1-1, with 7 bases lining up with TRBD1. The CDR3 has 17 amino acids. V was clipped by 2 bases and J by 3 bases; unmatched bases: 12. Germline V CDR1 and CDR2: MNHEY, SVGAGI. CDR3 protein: CASSYKGGDFEDTEAFF. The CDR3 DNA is TGTGCCAGCAGTTACAAAGGGGGCGATTTCGAGGACACTGAAGCTTTCTTT.

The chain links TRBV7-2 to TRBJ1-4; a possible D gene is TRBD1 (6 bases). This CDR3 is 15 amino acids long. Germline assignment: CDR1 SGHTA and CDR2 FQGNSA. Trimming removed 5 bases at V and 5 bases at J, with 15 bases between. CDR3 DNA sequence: TGTGCCAGCAGCCGTGGGACAACGGGAAATGAAAAACTGTTTTTT. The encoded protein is CASSRGTTGNEKLFF.

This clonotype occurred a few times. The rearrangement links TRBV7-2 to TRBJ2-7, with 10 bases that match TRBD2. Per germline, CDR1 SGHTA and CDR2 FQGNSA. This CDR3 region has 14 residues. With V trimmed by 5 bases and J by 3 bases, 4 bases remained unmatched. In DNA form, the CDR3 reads TGTGCCAGCAGCCCCGGACTAGCGGACTACGAGCAGTACTTC. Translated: CASSPGLADYEQYF.

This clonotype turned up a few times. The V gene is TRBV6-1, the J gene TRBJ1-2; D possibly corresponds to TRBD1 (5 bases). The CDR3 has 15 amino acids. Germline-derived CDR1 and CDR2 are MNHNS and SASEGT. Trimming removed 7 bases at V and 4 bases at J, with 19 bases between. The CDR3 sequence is CASTEIFLGGYGYTF. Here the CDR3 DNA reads TGTGCCAGCACGGAGATTTTCCTCGGGGGCTATGGCTACACCTTC.

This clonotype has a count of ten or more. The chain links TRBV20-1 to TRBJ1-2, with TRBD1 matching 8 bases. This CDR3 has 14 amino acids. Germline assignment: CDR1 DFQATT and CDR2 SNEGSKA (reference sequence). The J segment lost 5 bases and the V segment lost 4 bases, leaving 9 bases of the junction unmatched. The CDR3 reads CSATSGQESYGYTF. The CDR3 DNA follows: TGCAGTGCTACCTCGGGACAGGAGTCATATGGCTACACCTTC.

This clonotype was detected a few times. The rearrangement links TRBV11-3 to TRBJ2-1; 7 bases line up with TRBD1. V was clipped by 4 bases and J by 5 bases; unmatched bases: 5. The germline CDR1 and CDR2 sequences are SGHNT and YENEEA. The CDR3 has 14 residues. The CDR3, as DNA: TGTGCCAGCAGCTCCCGGGACAGTAACAATGAGCAGTTCTTC. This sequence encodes CASSSRDSNNEQFF.

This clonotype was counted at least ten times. The CDR3 spells CASSLGFSVATEAFF. CDR3 nucleotides: TGTGCCAGCAGCTTAGGGTTCTCCGTGGCCACTGAAGCTTTCTTT. The rearrangement uses TRBV13 and TRBJ1-1; D ambiguous. V gave up 0 bases and J gave up 4 bases, with 12 bases separating them. The CDR3 runs to 15 residues. Germline CDR1 and CDR2: PRHDT and FYEKMQ (reference sequence). The whole variable domain, remainder taken from reference TRBV13 and TRBJ1-1, is AAGVIQSPRHLIKEKRETATLKCYPIPRHDTVYWYQQGPGQDPQFLISFYEKMQSDKGSIPDRFSAQQFSDYHSELNMSSLELGDSALYFCASSLGFSVATEAFFGQGTRLTVV.

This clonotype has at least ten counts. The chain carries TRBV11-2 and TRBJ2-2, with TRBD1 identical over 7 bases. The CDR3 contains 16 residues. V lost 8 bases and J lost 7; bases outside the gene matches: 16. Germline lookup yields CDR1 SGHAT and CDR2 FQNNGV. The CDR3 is CASRYRQGLFGGELFF. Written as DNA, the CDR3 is TGTGCCAGCCGCTATAGACAGGGTCTGTTTGGCGGGGAGCTGTTTTTT.

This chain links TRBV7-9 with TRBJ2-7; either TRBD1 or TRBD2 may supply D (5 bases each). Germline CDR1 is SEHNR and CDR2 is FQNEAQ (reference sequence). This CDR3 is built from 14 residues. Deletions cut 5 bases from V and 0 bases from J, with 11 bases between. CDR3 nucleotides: TGTGCCAGCAGCCCCAGGGAGACCTCCTACGAGCAGTACTTC. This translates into CASSPRETSYEQYF.

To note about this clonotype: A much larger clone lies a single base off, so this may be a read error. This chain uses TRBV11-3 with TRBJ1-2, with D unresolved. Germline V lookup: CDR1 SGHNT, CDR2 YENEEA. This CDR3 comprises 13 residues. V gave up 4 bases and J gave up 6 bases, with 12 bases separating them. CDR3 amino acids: CASSWGPENGYTF. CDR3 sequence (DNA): TGTGCCAGCAGCTGGGGTCCGGAGAATGGCTACACCTTC.

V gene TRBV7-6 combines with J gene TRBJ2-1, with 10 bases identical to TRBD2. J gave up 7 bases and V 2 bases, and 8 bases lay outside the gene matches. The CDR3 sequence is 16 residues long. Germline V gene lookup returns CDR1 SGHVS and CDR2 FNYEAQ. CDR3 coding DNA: TGTGCCAGCAGCTTAAAGCGGGGGGGCGCTATGAATGAGCAGTTCTTC. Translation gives CASSLKRGGAMNEQFF.

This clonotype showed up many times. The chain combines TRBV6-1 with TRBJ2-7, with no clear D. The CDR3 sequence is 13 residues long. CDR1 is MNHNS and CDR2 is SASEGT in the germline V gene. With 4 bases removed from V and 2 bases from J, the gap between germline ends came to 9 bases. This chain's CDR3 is CASSVPVPYEQYF. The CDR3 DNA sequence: TGTGCCAGCAGTGTTCCAGTTCCCTACGAGCAGTACTTC.

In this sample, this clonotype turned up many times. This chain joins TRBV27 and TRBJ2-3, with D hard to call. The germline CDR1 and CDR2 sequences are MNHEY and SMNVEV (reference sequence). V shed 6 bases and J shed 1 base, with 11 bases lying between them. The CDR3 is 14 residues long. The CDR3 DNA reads TGTGCCAGCAGCGACGACGGCGGCACAGATACGCAGTATTTT. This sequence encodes CASSDDGGTDTQYF.

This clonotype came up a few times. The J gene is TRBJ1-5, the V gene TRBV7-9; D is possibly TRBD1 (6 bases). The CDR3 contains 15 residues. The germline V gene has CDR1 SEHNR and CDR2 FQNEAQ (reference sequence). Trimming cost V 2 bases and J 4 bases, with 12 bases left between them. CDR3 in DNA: TGTGCCAGCAGCTTATCGGGGGCATGGAATCAGCCCCAGCATTTT. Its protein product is CASSLSGAWNQPQHF. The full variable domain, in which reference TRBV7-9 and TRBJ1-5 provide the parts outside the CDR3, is DTGVSQNPRHKITKRGQNVTFRCDPISEHNRLYWYRQTLGQGPEFLTYFQNEAQLEKSRLLSDRFSAERPKGSFSTLEIQRTEQGDSAMYLCASSLSGAWNQPQHFGDGTRLSIL.

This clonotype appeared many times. In DNA form, the CDR3 reads TGTGCCAGCAGATCAGCAAGGGGCAGGGACTATGGCTACACCTTC. Its translation is CASRSARGRDYGYTF. The V call is TRBV6-1, the J call TRBJ1-2, with TRBD1 as a possible D gene (5 bases). Trimming left V 6 bases short and J 3 bases short, with 17 bases between. CDR3 length equals 15 residues. The germline gives CDR1 MNHNS, CDR2 SASEGT.

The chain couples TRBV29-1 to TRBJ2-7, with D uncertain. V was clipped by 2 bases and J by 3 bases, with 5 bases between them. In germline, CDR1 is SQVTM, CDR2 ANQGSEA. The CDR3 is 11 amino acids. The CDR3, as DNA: TGCAGCGTTGAAACCGACTACGAGCAGTACTTC. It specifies CSVETDYEQYF.

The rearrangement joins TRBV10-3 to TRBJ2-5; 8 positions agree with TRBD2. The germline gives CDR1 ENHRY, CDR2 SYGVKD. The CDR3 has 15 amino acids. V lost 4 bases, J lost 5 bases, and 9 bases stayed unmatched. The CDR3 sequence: CAISAAGGAVETQYF. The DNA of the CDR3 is TGTGCCATCAGTGCCGCCGGGGGGGCCGTTGAGACCCAGTACTTC.

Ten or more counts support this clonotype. The CDR3 loop reads CASRRGGYEQYF. The CDR3 region has the DNA TGTGCCAGCAGGCGGGGCGGGTACGAGCAGTACTTC. The chain recombines TRBV28 with TRBJ2-7, with a possible D match to TRBD2 (6 bases). Trimming left V 6 bases short and J 4 bases short, with 10 bases between. The CDR3 sequence is 12 residues long. Germline loops: CDR1 MDHEN, CDR2 SYDVKM.

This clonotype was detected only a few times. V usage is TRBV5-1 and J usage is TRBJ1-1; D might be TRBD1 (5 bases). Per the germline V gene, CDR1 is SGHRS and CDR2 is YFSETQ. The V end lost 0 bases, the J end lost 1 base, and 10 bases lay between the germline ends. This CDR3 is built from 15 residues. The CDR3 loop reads CASSLADRTNTEAFF. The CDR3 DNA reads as TGCGCCAGCAGCTTGGCTGACAGAACGAACACTGAAGCTTTCTTT. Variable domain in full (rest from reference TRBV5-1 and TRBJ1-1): KAGVTQTPRYLIKTRGQQVTLSCSPISGHRSVSWYQQTPGQGLQFLFEYFSETQRNKGNFPGRFSGRQFSNSRSEMNVSTLELGDSALYLCASSLADRTNTEAFFGQGTRLTVV.

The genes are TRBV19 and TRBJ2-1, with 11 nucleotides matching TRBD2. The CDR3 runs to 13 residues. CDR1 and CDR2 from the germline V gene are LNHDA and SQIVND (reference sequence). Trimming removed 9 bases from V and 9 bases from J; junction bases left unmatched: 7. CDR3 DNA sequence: TGTGCCAGCATAACTAGCGGGAGCGGTGAGCAGTTCTTC. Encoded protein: CASITSGSGEQFF.

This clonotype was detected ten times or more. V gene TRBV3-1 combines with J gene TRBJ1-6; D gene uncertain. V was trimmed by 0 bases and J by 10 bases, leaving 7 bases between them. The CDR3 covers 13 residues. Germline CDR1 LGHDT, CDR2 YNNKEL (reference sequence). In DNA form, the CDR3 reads TGTGCCAGCAGCCAAGACGAGGTATCACCCCTCCACTTT. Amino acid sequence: CASSQDEVSPLHF.

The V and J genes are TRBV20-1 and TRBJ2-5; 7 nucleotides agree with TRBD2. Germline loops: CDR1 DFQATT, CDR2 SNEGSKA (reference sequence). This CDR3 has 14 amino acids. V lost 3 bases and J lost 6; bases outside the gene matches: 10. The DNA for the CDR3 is TGCAGTGCTAGGAGCACTAGCGTATACCAGACCCAGTACTTC. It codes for CSARSTSVYQTQYF.

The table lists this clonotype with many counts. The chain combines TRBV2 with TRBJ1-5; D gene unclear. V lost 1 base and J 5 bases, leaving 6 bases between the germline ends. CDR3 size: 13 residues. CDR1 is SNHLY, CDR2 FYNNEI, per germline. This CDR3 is CASSEVADQPQHF. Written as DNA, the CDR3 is TGTGCCAGCAGTGAAGTTGCGGATCAGCCCCAGCATTTT.

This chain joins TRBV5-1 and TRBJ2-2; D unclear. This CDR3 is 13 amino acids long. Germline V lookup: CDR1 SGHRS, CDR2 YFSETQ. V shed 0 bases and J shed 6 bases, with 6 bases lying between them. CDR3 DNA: TGCGCCAGCAGCTTGGACTGGTCCGGGGAGCTGTTTTTT. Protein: CASSLDWSGELFF.